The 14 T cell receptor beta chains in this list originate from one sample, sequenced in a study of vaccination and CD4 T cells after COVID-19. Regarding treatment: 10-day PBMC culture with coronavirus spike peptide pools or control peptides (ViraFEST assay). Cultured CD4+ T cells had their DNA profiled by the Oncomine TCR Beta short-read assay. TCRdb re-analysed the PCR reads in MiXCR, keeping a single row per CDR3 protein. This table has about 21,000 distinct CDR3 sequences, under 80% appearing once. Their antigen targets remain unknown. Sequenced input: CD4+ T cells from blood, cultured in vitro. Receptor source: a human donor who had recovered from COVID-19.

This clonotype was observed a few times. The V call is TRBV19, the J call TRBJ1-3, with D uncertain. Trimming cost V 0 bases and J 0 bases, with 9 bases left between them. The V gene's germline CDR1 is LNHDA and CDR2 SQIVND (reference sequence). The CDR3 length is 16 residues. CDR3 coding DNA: TGTGCCAGTAGTATAGACGCGACCACCTCTGGAAACACCATATATTTT. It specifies CASSIDATTSGNTIYF.

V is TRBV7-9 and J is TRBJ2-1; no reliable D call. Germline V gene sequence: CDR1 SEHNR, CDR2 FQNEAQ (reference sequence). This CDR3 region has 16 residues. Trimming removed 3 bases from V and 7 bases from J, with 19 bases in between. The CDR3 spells CASSFKGLQEPNEQFF. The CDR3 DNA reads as TGTGCCAGCAGCTTCAAGGGCTTACAAGAACCTAATGAGCAGTTCTTC.

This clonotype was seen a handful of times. The CDR3 DNA follows: TGCAGTGCTAGAGATGCGAACAGGGGGAGGTTCGCTTTCTTT. It is translated as CSARDANRGRFAFF. This chain joins TRBV20-1 and TRBJ1-1, with 8 bases aligning to TRBD1. Per the germline V gene, CDR1 is DFQATT and CDR2 is SNEGSKA (reference sequence). V shed 0 bases, J shed 11 bases, and the junction held 11 bases outside the gene matches. The CDR3 is made up of 14 amino acids.

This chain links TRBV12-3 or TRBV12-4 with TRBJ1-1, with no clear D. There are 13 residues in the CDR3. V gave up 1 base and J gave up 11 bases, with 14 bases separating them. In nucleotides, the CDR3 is TGTGCCAGCAGTTTAGACGAGGGAAGATTGGCTTTCTTT. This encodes CASSLDEGRLAFF.

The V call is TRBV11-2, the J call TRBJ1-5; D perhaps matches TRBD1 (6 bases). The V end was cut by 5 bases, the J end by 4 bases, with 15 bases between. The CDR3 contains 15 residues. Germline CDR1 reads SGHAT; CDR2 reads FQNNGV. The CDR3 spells CASSPTPGANQPQHF. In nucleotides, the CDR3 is TGTGCCAGCAGCCCCACACCGGGGGCAAATCAGCCCCAGCATTTT.

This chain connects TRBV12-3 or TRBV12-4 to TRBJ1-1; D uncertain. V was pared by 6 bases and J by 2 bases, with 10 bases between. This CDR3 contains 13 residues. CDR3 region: CASSLSANTEAFF. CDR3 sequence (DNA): TGTGCCAGCAGCCTATCGGCAAACACTGAAGCTTTCTTT.

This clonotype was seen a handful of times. CDR3 sequence reads: CATSGMEVYNEQFF. As DNA, the CDR3 is TGTGCCACCAGTGGTATGGAGGTCTACAATGAGCAGTTCTTC. This chain links TRBV24-1 with TRBJ2-1, with D perhaps TRBD2 (5 bases). The CDR3 consists of 14 residues. V was pared by 5 bases and J by 3 bases, with 10 bases between. Per the germline V gene, CDR1 is KGHDR and CDR2 is SFDVKD.

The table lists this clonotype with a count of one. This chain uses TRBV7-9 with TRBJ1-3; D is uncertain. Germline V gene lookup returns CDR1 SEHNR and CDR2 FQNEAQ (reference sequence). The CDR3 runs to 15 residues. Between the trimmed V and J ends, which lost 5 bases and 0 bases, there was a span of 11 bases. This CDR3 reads CASSRAVSSGNTIYF. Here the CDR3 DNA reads TGTGCCAGCAGCCGGGCTGTGTCCTCTGGAAACACCATATATTTT.

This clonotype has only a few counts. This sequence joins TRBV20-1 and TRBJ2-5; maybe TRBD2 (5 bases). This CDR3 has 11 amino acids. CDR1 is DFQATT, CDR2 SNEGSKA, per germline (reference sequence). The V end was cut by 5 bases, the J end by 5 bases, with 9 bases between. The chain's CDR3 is CSALPGETQYF. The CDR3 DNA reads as TGCAGTGCTCTCCCGGGGGAGACCCAGTACTTC.

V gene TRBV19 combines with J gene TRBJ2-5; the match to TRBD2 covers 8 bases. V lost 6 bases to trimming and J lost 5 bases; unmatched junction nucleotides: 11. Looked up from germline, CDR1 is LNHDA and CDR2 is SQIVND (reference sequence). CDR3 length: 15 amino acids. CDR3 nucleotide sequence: TGTGCCAGTAGGAGTAGCGGGAAGTCCCGGGAGACCCAGTACTTC. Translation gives CASRSSGKSRETQYF.

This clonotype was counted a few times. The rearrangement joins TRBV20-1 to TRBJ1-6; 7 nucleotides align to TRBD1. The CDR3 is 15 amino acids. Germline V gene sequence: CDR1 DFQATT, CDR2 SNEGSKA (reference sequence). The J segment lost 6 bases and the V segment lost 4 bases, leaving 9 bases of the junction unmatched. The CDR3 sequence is CSAKLPGQINSPLHF. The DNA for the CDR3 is TGCAGTGCTAAACTACCGGGACAGATTAATTCACCCCTCCACTTT.

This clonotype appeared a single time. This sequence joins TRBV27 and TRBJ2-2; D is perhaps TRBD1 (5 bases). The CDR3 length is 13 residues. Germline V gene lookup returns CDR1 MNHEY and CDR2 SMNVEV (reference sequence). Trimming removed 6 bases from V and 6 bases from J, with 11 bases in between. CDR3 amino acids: CASSRQKAGELFF. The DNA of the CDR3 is TGTGCCAGCAGCCGACAGAAGGCCGGGGAGCTGTTTTTT.

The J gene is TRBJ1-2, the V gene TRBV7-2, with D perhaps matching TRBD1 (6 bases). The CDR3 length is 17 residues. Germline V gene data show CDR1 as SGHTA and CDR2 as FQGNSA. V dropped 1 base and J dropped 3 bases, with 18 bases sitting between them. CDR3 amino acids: CASSLGEKWTEDYGYTF. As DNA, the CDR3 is TGTGCCAGCAGCTTAGGAGAGAAATGGACAGAGGACTATGGCTACACCTTC.

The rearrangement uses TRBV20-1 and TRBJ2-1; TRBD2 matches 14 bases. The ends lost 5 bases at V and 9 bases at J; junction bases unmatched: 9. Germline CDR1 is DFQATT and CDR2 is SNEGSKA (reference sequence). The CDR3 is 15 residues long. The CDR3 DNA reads TGCAGTGCTCCGGGACTAGCGGGGGCGAAGGGTGAGCAGTTCTTC. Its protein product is CSAPGLAGAKGEQFF.